The rows below give T cell receptor beta chains drawn from one sample of a study of T-cell memory formation after mild COVID-19. TCRdb passed the 5' RACE reads through MiXCR, listing each CDR3 protein once. The data show about 290,000 distinct CDR3 sequences, roughly 15% seen once. Material: PBMCs or a T cell subset sorted from them (not recorded which). The receptors were sampled from a man younger than 35 who had mild COVID-19 (a few samples of this study predate the infection). Cell type and time point are not known. The CDR3 runs from the conserved cysteine through the conserved F or W. The D gene is left open where the match is weak. Expanded clones get a size class; other rows say once, few or many, or leave the size out.

>TRBJ2-5|NA|NA|TRBV30
CAWSNLRGAETQYF
TGTGCCTGGAGTAACCTCCGGGGGGCTGAGACCCAGTACTTC
>TRBJ2-1|NA|few|TRBV7-3
CASRSSFSHEQFF
TGTGCCAGCAGAAGTTCCTTCTCCCATGAGCAGTTCTTC
>TRBJ2-2|NA|few|TRBV4-3
CASSQTATGELFF
TGCGCCAGCAGCCAAACCGCCACCGGGGAGCTGTTTTTT
>TRBJ2-1|NA|few|TRBV19
CASSTTERGAVYEQFF
TGTGCCAGTAGTACCACGGAGAGGGGGGCTGTCTATGAGCAGTTCTTC
>TRBJ2-1|NA|NA|TRBV5-4
CASSDRQEYEQFF
TGTGCCAGCAGCGATAGACAGGAGTATGAGCAGTTCTTC
>TRBJ2-1|NA|NA|TRBV7-9
CASSRGDSDNEQFF
TGTGCCAGCAGCCGTGGGGACTCGGACAATGAGCAGTTCTTC
>TRBJ2-7|TRBD2|few|TRBV7-6
CASSLEPPGLAGDEQYF
TGTGCCAGCAGCTTAGAACCCCCGGGACTAGCGGGGGATGAGCAGTACTTC
>TRBJ1-2|TRBD1|NA|TRBV20-1
CSAVGQGVGGYTF
TGCAGTGCTGTGGGACAGGGGGTAGGAGGCTACACCTTC
>TRBJ1-2|NA|NA|TRBV7-2
CASSLGQTLYGYTF
TGTGCCAGCAGCCTAGGACAGACCCTCTATGGCTACACCTTC
>TRBJ1-6|TRBD1|NA|TRBV5-1
CASSPGQGALNSPLHF
TGCGCCAGCAGCCCGGGACAGGGGGCGCTGAATTCACCCCTCCACTTT
>TRBJ2-3|NA|many|TRBV4-3
CASSQESWPSIDTQYF
TGCGCCAGCAGCCAAGAGAGTTGGCCTAGCATAGATACGCAGTATTTT
>TRBJ2-3|TRBD2|NA|TRBV4-2
CASSQEVPTSGNTDTQYF
TGTGCCAGCAGCCAAGAAGTCCCTACTAGCGGGAACACAGATACGCAGTATTTT
>TRBJ2-3|TRBD2|NA|TRBV27
CASSLLGLAPDTQYF
TGTGCCAGCAGTTTATTGGGACTAGCGCCAGATACGCAGTATTTT
>TRBJ2-2|TRBD2|few|TRBV7-2
CASSLLTSPGTGELFF
TGTGCCAGCAGCTTACTGACTAGCCCAGGCACCGGGGAGCTGTTTTTT
>TRBJ2-2|NA|NA|TRBV6-4
CASSDSSGSANTGELFF
TGTGCCAGCAGTGACTCGTCGGGAAGCGCGAACACCGGGGAGCTGTTTTTT
>TRBJ2-5|TRBD2|once|TRBV6-2/TRBV6-3
CASTGGLAAETQYF
TGTGCCAGCACCGGGGGACTAGCGGCCGAGACCCAGTACTTC
>TRBJ1-6|NA|NA|TRBV7-9
CASSLGGGDSPLHF
TGTGCCAGCAGCTTGGGCGGGGGGGATTCACCCCTCCACTTT
>TRBJ2-5|NA|few|TRBV11-3
CASSLGGQNMETQYF
TGTGCCAGCAGCTTAGGCGGACAGAATATGGAGACCCAGTACTTC
>TRBJ2-7|NA|NA|TRBV20-1
CSARGMANRHEQYF
TGCAGTGCTAGAGGTATGGCGAATAGGCACGAGCAGTACTTC
>TRBJ2-2|NA|many|TRBV7-2
CASSLARGFDTGELFF
TGTGCCAGCAGCTTAGCCCGGGGGTTCGACACCGGGGAGCTGTTTTTT
>TRBJ2-3|NA|few|TRBV4-1
CASSQAAGTPGWYF
TGCGCCAGCAGCCAAGCCGCCGGGACCCCTGGGTGGTATTTT
>TRBJ1-1|TRBD1|few|TRBV7-3
CASSQGQLGTEAFF
TGTGCCAGCAGCCAGGGACAGTTGGGAACTGAAGCTTTCTTT
>TRBJ2-3|TRBD2|many|TRBV5-1
CASSPGLAGSTDTQYF
TGCGCCAGCAGCCCGGGACTAGCGGGAAGCACAGATACGCAGTATTTT
>TRBJ1-5|NA|NA|TRBV5-6
CASSFGDRQPQHF
TGTGCCAGCAGCTTCGGGGACCGTCAGCCCCAGCATTTT
>TRBJ2-7|NA|few|TRBV6-2/TRBV6-3
CASTAASTYEQYF
TGTGCCAGCACTGCAGCGAGTACCTACGAGCAGTACTTC
>TRBJ2-7|NA|many|TRBV12-3/TRBV12-4
CASSLGQLGYEQYF
TGTGCCAGCAGTTTGGGGCAACTAGGCTACGAGCAGTACTTC
>TRBJ1-1|NA|NA|TRBV7-2
CASSLAEVGAFF
TGTGCCAGCAGCTTAGCGGAAGTGGGAGCTTTCTTT
>TRBJ1-2|NA|many|TRBV15
CATSSQGGGYTF
TGTGCCACCAGCAGTCAGGGAGGCGGCTACACCTTC
>TRBJ2-5|TRBD1|few|TRBV5-4
CASSFWVEGAETQYF
TGTGCCAGCAGCTTTTGGGTCGAGGGGGCAGAGACCCAGTACTTC
>TRBJ2-1|NA|NA|TRBV6-5
CASSYQSQQFF
TGTGCCAGCAGTTACCAAAGTCAGCAGTTCTTC
>TRBJ2-1|NA|few|TRBV29-1
CSGTRTGVGNEQFF
TGCAGCGGGACTCGGACCGGGGTTGGGAATGAGCAGTTCTTC
>TRBJ2-1|TRBD2|many|TRBV4-3
CASTPGLAGSPYNEQFF
TGCGCCAGCACCCCGGGACTAGCGGGGAGTCCCTACAATGAGCAGTTCTTC
>TRBJ2-2|TRBD2|NA|TRBV7-2
CASSRVGLAGIAGELFF
TGTGCCAGCAGCAGAGTAGGACTAGCGGGGATCGCCGGGGAGCTGTTTTTT
>TRBJ1-1|TRBD1|NA|TRBV12-3/TRBV12-4
CASSDIRGQGMNTEAFF
TGTGCCAGCAGTGACATACGGGGACAGGGAATGAACACTGAAGCTTTCTTT
>TRBJ2-3|NA|few|TRBV6-1
CARRQAFPSTDTQYF
TGTGCCAGAAGACAGGCGTTTCCTAGCACAGATACGCAGTATTTT
>TRBJ2-2|NA|NA|TRBV5-1
CDSSRYTGELFF
TGCGACAGCAGCCGTTACACCGGGGAGCTGTTTTTT
>TRBJ1-3|TRBD1|few|TRBV15
CATSYDRALRNTIYF
TGTGCCACCAGCTACGACAGGGCGTTGAGAAACACCATATATTTT
>TRBJ2-1|NA|many|TRBV5-1
CASSNIRGRAYNEQFF
TGCGCCAGCAGCAACATTAGGGGCAGAGCCTACAATGAGCAGTTCTTC
>TRBJ1-2|NA|NA|TRBV9
CASSVADYGYTF
TGTGCCAGCAGCGTGGCGGACTATGGCTACACCTTC
>TRBJ2-5|NA|few|TRBV11-2
CASSLVQGQETQYF
TGTGCCAGCAGCTTAGTCCAAGGCCAAGAGACCCAGTACTTC
>TRBJ2-3|TRBD2|many|TRBV7-2
CASSSLAGGDTQYF
TGTGCCAGCAGCTCCCTAGCGGGGGGAGATACGCAGTATTTT
>TRBJ2-1|NA|NA|TRBV12-3/TRBV12-4
CASSVVGVRYNEQFF
TGTGCCAGCAGTGTAGTGGGGGTGAGGTACAATGAGCAGTTCTTC
>TRBJ1-2|TRBD1|few|TRBV7-2
CASLNVGQGPGYTF
TGTGCCAGCCTAAATGTGGGACAGGGGCCGGGCTACACCTTC
>TRBJ1-6|NA|few|TRBV5-1
CASSSRTDSYNSPLHF
TGCGCCAGCAGCTCGCGGACGGACTCCTATAATTCACCCCTCCACTTT
>TRBJ2-5|TRBD2|many|TRBV7-2
CASSLSLAGSQETQYF
TGTGCCAGCAGCTTATCCCTAGCGGGGAGTCAAGAGACCCAGTACTTC
>TRBJ1-2|NA|few|TRBV6-4
CASMRGVTNYGYTF
TGTGCCAGCATGCGGGGGGTAACTAACTATGGCTACACCTTC
>TRBJ1-4|NA|NA|TRBV5-1
CASSSGPTNEKLFF
TGCGCCAGCAGCTCCGGCCCAACTAATGAAAAACTGTTTTTT
>TRBJ2-2|NA|few|TRBV19
CASGRTAYTGELFF
TGTGCCAGCGGTAGGACAGCCTACACCGGGGAGCTGTTTTTT
>TRBJ1-2|NA|NA|TRBV20-1
CSARDTGSSYTF
TGCAGTGCTAGAGATACGGGTAGTTCCTACACCTTC
>TRBJ2-1|TRBD2|NA|TRBV5-1
CASSTLTLAGVPNEQFF
TGCGCCAGCAGCACCCTAACTCTAGCGGGGGTCCCCAATGAGCAGTTCTTC
>TRBJ2-3|TRBD2|NA|TRBV4-3
CASSQDSSGVVPTDTQYF
TGCGCCAGCAGCCAAGATTCCAGCGGGGTTGTCCCCACAGATACGCAGTATTTT
>TRBJ1-1|TRBD1|few|TRBV7-6
CASSSRGVWVRPDTEAFF
TGTGCCAGCAGCAGCAGGGGGGTATGGGTGAGGCCCGACACTGAAGCTTTCTTT
>TRBJ2-2|TRBD2|NA|TRBV7-2
CASSPTGTSGGAYGELFF
TGTGCCAGCAGCCCCACCGGGACTAGCGGGGGGGCCTACGGGGAGCTGTTTTTT
>TRBJ2-3|NA|few|TRBV20-1
CSARDHSGPTDTQYF
TGCAGTGCTAGAGATCACTCGGGGCCTACAGATACGCAGTATTTT
>TRBJ1-1|TRBD1|NA|TRBV7-2
CASSARSGGEAFF
TGTGCCAGCAGCGCACGGTCAGGGGGTGAAGCTTTCTTT
>TRBJ1-1|NA|few|TRBV20-1
CSARDDPNTEAFF
TGCAGTGCTAGAGATGACCCGAACACTGAAGCTTTCTTT
>TRBJ2-2|NA|NA|TRBV5-4
CASSSPSTGELFF
TGTGCCAGCAGCTCGCCCTCCACCGGGGAGCTGTTTTTT